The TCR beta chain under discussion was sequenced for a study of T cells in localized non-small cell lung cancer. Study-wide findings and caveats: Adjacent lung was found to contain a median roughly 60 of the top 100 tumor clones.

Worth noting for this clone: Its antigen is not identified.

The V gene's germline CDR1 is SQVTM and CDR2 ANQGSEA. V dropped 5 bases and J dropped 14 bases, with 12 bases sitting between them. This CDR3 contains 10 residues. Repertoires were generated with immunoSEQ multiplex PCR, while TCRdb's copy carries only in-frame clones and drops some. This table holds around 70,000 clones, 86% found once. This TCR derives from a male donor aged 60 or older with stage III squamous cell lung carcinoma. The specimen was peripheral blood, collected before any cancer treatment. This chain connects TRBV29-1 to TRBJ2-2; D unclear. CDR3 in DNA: TGCAGCGTTCAAAAGGAGTCCCTGTTTTTT. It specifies CSVQKESLFF.